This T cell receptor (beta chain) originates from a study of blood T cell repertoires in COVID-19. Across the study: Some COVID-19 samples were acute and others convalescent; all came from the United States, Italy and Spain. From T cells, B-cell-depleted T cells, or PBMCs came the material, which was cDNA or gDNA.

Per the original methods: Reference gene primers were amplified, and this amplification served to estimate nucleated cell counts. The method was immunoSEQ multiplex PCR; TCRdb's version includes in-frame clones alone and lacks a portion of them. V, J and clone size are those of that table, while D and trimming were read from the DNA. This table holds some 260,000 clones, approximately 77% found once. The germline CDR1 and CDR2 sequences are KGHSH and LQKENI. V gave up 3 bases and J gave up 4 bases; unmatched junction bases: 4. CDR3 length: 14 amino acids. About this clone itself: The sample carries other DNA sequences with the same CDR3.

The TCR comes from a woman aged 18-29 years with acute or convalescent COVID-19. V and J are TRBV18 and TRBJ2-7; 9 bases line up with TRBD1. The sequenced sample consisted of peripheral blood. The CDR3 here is CASSPRQGVYEQYF. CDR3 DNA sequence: TGTGCCAGCTCACCGCGACAGGGGGTGTACGAGCAGTACTTC. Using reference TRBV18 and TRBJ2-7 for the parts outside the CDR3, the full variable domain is NAGVMQNPRHLVRRRGQEARLRCSPMKGHSHVYWYRQLPEEGLKFMVYLQKENIIDESGMPKERFSAEFPKEGPSILRIQQVVRGDSAAYFCASSPRQGVYEQYFGPGTRLTVT.